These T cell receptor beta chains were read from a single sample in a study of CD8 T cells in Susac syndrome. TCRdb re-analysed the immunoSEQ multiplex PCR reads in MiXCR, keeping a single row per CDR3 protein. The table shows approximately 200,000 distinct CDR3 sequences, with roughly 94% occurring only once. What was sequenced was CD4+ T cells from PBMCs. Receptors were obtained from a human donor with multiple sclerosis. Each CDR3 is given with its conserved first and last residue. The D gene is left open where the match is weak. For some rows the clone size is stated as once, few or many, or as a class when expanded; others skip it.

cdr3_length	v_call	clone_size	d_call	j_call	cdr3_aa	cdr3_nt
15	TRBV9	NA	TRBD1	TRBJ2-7	CASSNSDRDSYEQYF	TGTGCCAGCAGCAATTCAGACAGGGACTCCTACGAGCAGTACTTC
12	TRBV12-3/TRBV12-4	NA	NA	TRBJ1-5	CASLIGNQPQHF	TGTGCCAGTTTGATAGGGAATCAGCCCCAGCATTTT
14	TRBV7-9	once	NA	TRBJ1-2	CASSPTGMNYGYTF	TGTGCCAGCAGCCCGACCGGGATGAACTATGGCTACACCTTC
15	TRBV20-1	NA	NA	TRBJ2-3	CSARNGRGGTDTQYF	TGCAGTGCTAGAAACGGCAGGGGCGGCACAGATACGCAGTATTTT
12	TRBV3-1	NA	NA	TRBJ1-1	CASSQGLTEAFF	TGTGCCAGCAGCCAAGGTCTGACTGAAGCTTTCTTT
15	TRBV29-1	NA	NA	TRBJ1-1	CSVEDAWGRNTEAFF	TGCAGCGTTGAAGACGCTTGGGGCCGGAACACTGAAGCTTTCTTT
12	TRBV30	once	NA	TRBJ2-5	CAWSVSEETQYF	TGTGCCTGGAGTGTTTCAGAAGAGACCCAGTACTTC
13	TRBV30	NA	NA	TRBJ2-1	CAWSTRAYNEQFF	TGTGCCTGGAGTACCCGAGCCTACAATGAGCAGTTCTTC
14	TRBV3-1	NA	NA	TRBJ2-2	CASSHWVDTGELFF	TGTGCCAGCAGCCATTGGGTAGACACCGGGGAGCTGTTTTTT
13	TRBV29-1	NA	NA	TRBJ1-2	CSARAGNSYGYTF	TGCAGCGCTCGTGCGGGCAACTCCTATGGCTACACCTTC
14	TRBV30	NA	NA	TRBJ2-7	CACELRALTYEQYF	TGTGCCTGTGAACTCAGGGCCCTGACCTACGAGCAGTACTTC
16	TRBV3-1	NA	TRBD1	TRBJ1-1	CASSQDAGTGATEAFF	TGTGCCAGCAGCCAAGATGCCGGGACAGGGGCCACTGAAGCTTTCTTT
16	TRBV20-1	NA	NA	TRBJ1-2	CSAFRFKDSTNYGYTF	TGCAGTGCCTTTCGATTTAAGGACTCAACTAACTATGGCTACACCTTC
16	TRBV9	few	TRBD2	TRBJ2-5	CASSPRTSGGQETQYF	TGTGCCAGCAGCCCCCGGACTAGCGGGGGCCAAGAGACCCAGTACTTC
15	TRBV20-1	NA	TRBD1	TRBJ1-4	CSARGRQGASEKLFF	TGCAGTGCTAGAGGGAGACAGGGGGCGAGTGAAAAACTGTTTTTT
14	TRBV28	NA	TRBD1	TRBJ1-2	CASRQGTGGYGYTF	TGTGCCAGCAGACAAGGGACAGGGGGCTATGGCTACACCTTC
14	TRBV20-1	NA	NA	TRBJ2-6	CSAMLHSGANVLTF	TGCAGTGCTATGCTACACTCTGGGGCCAACGTCCTGACTTTC
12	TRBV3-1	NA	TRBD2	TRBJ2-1	CASSRWSGAKFF	TGTGCCAGCAGCCGGTGGAGCGGGGCGAAGTTCTTC
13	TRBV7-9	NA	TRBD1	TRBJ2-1	CASSWDRYNEQFF	TGTGCCAGCAGCTGGGACAGATACAATGAGCAGTTCTTC
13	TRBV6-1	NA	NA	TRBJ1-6	CASSEGTNFLLHF	TGTGCCAGCAGTGAAGGGACCAACTTTCTCCTCCACTTT
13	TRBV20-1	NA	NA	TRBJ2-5	CSPLGTPKETQYF	TGCAGTCCCCTCGGGACTCCCAAGGAGACCCAGTACTTC
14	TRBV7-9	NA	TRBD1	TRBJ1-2	CASSPGQGGHGYTF	TGTGCCAGCAGCCCGGGACAGGGGGGGCATGGCTACACCTTC
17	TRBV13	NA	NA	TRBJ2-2	CASSLGPSRGNTGELFF	TGTGCCAGCAGCTTAGGTCCCTCCAGGGGGAACACCGGGGAGCTGTTTTTT
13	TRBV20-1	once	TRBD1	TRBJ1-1	CSASRQGRSEAFF	TGCAGTGCTAGTCGACAGGGGCGGTCTGAAGCTTTCTTT
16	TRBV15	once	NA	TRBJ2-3	CATSREARRDADTQYF	TGTGCCACCAGCAGAGAGGCTAGGAGGGACGCAGATACGCAGTATTTT
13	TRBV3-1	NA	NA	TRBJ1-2	CASSQVGNVGYTF	TGTGCCAGCAGCCAAGTGGGGAATGTTGGCTACACCTTC
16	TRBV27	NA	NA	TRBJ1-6	CASTPTVGPGQRSLHF	TGTGCCAGCACCCCCACCGTGGGGCCGGGCCAAAGGTCCCTCCACTTT
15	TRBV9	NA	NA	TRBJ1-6	CASSPRLISDSPLHF	TGTGCCAGCAGCCCTCGACTTATCTCGGATTCACCCCTCCACTTT
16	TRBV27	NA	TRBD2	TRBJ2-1	CASRKLGSPGGNEQFF	TGTGCCAGCAGAAAACTGGGGTCCCCGGGAGGGAATGAGCAGTTCTTC
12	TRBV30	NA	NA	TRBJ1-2	CAWNSVNYGYTF	TGTGCCTGGAATTCAGTAAACTATGGCTACACCTTC
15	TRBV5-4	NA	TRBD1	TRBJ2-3	CASSRGGQGSDTQYF	TGTGCCAGCAGCCGGGGGGGACAGGGGTCTGATACGCAGTATTTT
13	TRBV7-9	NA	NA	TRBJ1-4	CASSRRKDEKLFF	TGTGCCAGCAGCCGACGAAAGGACGAAAAACTGTTTTTT
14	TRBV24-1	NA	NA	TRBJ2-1	CATSDSTRANEQFF	TGTGCCACCAGTGACAGTACCAGGGCGAATGAGCAGTTCTTC
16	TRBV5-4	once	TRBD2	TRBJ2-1	CASSGKALAGVYEQFF	TGTGCCAGCTCCGGGAAAGCACTAGCGGGGGTATATGAGCAGTTCTTC
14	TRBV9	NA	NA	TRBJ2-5	CASSLPEGGETQYF	TGTGCCAGCAGCCTTCCCGAGGGGGGAGAGACCCAGTACTTC
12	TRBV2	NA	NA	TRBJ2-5	CASREYQETQYF	TGTGCCAGCCGAGAGTACCAAGAGACCCAGTACTTC
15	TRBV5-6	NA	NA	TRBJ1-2	CASSPTVSGGYGYTF	TGTGCCAGCAGCCCGACAGTCTCAGGAGGCTATGGCTACACCTTC
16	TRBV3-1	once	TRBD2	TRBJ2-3	CASTQGAGHNTDTQYF	TGTGCCAGCACCCAGGGAGCGGGGCACAACACAGATACGCAGTATTTT
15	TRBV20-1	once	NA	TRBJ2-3	CSATQLDRGTDTQYF	TGCAGTGCTACCCAACTAGACCGAGGGACAGATACGCAGTATTTT
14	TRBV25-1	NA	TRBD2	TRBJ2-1	CASSDGGSYNEQFF	TGTGCCAGCAGTGACGGGGGGTCCTACAATGAGCAGTTCTTC
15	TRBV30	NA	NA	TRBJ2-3	CAWSAVGGGADTQYF	TGTGCCTGGAGTGCGGTCGGGGGTGGCGCGGATACGCAGTATTTT
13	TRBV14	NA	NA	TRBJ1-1	CASSPFDEDEAFF	TGTGCCAGCAGCCCTTTTGACGAGGATGAAGCTTTCTTT
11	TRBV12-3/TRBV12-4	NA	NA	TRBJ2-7	CASSYGGPQYF	TGTGCCAGCAGTTACGGGGGACCGCAGTACTTC
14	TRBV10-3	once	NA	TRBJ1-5	CAISSDGVNQPQHF	TGTGCCATCAGCTCCGACGGGGTCAATCAGCCCCAGCATTTT
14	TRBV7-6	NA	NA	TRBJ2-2	CASSLAHNTGELFF	TGTGCCAGCAGCTTAGCCCACAACACCGGGGAGCTGTTTTTT
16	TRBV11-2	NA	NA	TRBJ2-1	CASSLVRGPSYNEQFF	TGTGCCAGCAGCCTCGTGCGGGGGCCCTCCTACAATGAGCAGTTCTTC
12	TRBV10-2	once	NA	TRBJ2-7	CASNRGGGEQYF	TGCGCCAGCAACCGGGGTGGCGGCGAGCAGTACTTC
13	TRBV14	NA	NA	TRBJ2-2	CASSQSRGGELFF	TGTGCCAGCAGCCAAAGTCGAGGCGGGGAGCTGTTTTTT
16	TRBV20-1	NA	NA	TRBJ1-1	CSALRAPWRKNTEAFF	TGCAGTGCTCTCCGGGCCCCCTGGAGGAAAAACACTGAAGCTTTCTTT
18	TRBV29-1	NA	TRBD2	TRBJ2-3	CSVVLASGGGTSTDTQYF	TGCAGCGTTGTTCTGGCTAGCGGGGGAGGAACTAGCACAGATACGCAGTATTTT
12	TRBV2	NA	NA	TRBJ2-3	CASAADTDTQYF	TGTGCCAGCGCAGCTGACACAGATACGCAGTATTTT
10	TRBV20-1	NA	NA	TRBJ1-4	CSVGGEKLFF	TGCAGTGTGGGCGGGGAAAAACTGTTTTTT
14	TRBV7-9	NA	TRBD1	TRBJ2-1	CASSSWTGQNEQFF	TGTGCCAGCAGCTCCTGGACAGGGCAAAATGAGCAGTTCTTC
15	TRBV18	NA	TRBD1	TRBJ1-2	CASSPDRASNYGYTF	TGTGCCAGCTCACCGGACAGGGCATCTAACTATGGCTACACCTTC
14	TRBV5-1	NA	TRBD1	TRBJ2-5	CASMRGQLKETQYF	TGCGCCAGCATGAGGGGACAGCTTAAAGAGACCCAGTACTTC